The clone carrying this T cell receptor beta chain was picked up a small number of times. The antigen is unknown. Per the germline V gene, CDR1 is SQVTM and CDR2 is ANQGSEA. Deletions cut 2 bases from V and 3 bases from J, with 7 bases between. The CDR3 is 12 residues long. This sample is part of a study of cytomegalovirus exposure and HLA in healthy donors. The study's findings and limits: In a later analysis, TCR association rates varied by HLA locus: DRB1 most, HLA-C fewest. Earlier results showed most TCR beta V segments being productive about 90% or about 30% of the time.

It was with 60 Vbeta and 13 Jbeta primers that the PCR ran. Profiling relied on immunoSEQ multiplex PCR, and the TCRdb table lists in-frame clones only, not all of them. The sample carries some 200,000 clones, around a tenth recorded once. The rearrangement uses TRBV29-1 and TRBJ1-2; D is undetermined. This TCR was sampled from a woman aged 25 to 39 in good health and CMV-seropositive. Sequences were obtained from PBMCs. The CDR3 loop is CSVERGDYGYTF. DNA for the CDR3: TGCAGCGTTGAACGCGGTGACTATGGCTACACCTTC.